This TCR beta chain stems from a study of control samples from healthy donors and cancer patients. The CDR3 runs to 14 residues. Trimming removed 4 bases from V and 1 base from J, with 10 bases in between. The germline CDR1 and CDR2 sequences are LGHDT and YNNKEL (reference sequence). This table comes from immunoSEQ multiplex PCR, and its TCRdb copy is limited to in-frame clones, with some not included. The data contain about 120,000 clones, over 85% of them singletons. The clonotype originates from a man aged 25 to 40 in good health. Sequenced sample: blood. The chain uses TRBV3-1 (or the pseudogene TRBV3-2) and TRBJ1-1, with D hard to call. CDR3 DNA: TGTGCCAGCAGCCTTGCCCGAGAGAACACTGAAGCTTTCTTT. This codes for CASSLARENTEAFF.